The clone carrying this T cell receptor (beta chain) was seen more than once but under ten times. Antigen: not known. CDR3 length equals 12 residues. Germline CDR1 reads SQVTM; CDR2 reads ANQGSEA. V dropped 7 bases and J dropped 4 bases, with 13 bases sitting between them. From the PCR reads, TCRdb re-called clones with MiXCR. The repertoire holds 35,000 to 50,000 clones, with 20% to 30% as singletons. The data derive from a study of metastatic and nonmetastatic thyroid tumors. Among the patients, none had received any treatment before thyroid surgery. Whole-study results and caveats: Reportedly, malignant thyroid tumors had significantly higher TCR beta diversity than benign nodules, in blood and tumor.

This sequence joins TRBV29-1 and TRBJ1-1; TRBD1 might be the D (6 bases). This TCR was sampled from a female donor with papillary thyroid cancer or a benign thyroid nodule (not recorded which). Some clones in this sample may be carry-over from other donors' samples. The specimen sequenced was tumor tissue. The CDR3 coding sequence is TGCAGCGCCTGGGTAGGGGGCACTGAAGCTTTCTTT. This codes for CSAWVGGTEAFF.